This TCR beta chain was retrieved from a study of CD8 T cells in acute hepatitis C reinfection. Study outcomes and limitations: Regardless of outcome, about twelve public clonotypes appeared, one using V04-02/J02-02. TRBV04 and TRBV06 were preferentially used in all groups, not explained by naive pool overrepresentation. Alphabeta pairing of public clonotypes could not be determined from bulk TCRbeta data.

The ends were cut back, 9 bases at V and 6 bases at J, with 13 bases in the middle. Germline assignment: CDR1 SGHNT and CDR2 YYREEE (reference sequence). The length of the CDR3 is 11 residues. With respect to this clone: No antigen is known for it.

Time point defined: naive CD8 control sorted from an acute-time-point sample. Montreal Hepatitis C Cohort donors who inject drugs were seen every 3 months. Clones were sequenced by immunoSEQ multiplex PCR, and TCRdb holds only the in-frame ones, with some missing. This sample has tens of thousands of clones, with roughly 85% found just once. The sample was naive CD8+ T cells from PBMCs. The TCR originated in a woman under 30 who spontaneously cleared hepatitis C infection. The chain joins TRBV5-4 to TRBJ2-7; no firm D call. The CDR3 reads CATSTGGEQYF. The CDR3 DNA reads TGTGCCACCTCGACCGGCGGCGAGCAGTACTTC. Filled out from reference TRBV5-4 and TRBJ2-7, the complete variable domain reads ETGVTQSPTHLIKTRGQQVTLRCSSQSGHNTVSWYQQALGQGPQFIFQYYREEENGRGNFPPRFSGLQFPNYSSELNVNALELDDSALYLCATSTGGEQYFGPGTRLTVT.